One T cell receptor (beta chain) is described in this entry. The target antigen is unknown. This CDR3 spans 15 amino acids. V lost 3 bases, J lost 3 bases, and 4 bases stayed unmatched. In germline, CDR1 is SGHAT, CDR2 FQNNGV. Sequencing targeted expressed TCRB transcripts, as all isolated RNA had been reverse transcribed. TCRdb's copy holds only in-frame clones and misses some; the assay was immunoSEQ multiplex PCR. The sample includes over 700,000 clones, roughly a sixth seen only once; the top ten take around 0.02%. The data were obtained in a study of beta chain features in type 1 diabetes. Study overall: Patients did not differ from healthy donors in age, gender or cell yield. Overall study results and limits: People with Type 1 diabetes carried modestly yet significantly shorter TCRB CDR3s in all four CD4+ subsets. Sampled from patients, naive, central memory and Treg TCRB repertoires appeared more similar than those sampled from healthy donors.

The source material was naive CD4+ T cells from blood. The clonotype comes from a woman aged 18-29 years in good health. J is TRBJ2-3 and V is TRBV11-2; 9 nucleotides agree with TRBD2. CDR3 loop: CASSFASGKTDTQYF. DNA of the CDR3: TGTGCCAGCAGCTTCGCTAGCGGGAAAACAGATACGCAGTATTTT.